The 32 T cell receptor beta chains presented below share a single source sample, sequenced in a study of molecular identifiers for immune sequencing clone quantification. Using its own MiXCR run on the PCR reads, TCRdb lists one record per CDR3 protein. The sample comprises around 470,000 distinct CDR3 sequences, roughly 25% of which are singletons, and around 0.76% rests with the top ten. Material for sequencing was naive CD8+ T cells from blood, with Jurkat cell RNA spiked in. Regarding subset: FACS-sorted CD8+CD4-CCR7+CD45RA+ naive T cells. The receptor source for this set is a human donor in good health. Some libraries in this study had Jurkat cell RNA spiked in.

Only a few counts were recorded for this clonotype. The chain couples TRBV9 to TRBJ2-7; unclear D gene. The CDR3 runs to 14 residues. V dropped 0 bases and J dropped 4 bases, with 11 bases sitting between them. The germline CDR1 and CDR2 sequences are SGDLS and YYNGEE. The DNA for the CDR3 is TGTGCCAGCAGCGTAGCTCCAGCCGCTTACGAGCAGTACTTC. It encodes CASSVAPAAYEQYF.

This clonotype was recorded at least ten times. The genes are TRBV14 and TRBJ1-1; D is unresolved. Deletions cut 4 bases from V and 5 bases from J, with 17 bases between. Per germline, CDR1 SGHDN and CDR2 FVKESK. This CDR3 comprises 15 residues. The CDR3 DNA reads TGTGCCAGCAGCCTATTCGACGGGGTAGGAACTGAAGCTTTCTTT. Residues: CASSLFDGVGTEAFF.

Concerning this clonotype: One junction end disagrees with the germline gene, perhaps due to a read error. The V and J genes are TRBV27 and TRBJ1-4; D gene uncertain. Germline V gives CDR1 MNHEY, CDR2 SMNVEV (reference sequence). The CDR3 runs 15 residues. DNA of the CDR3: TGTGCCAGCAGTTTATCGTTTGTTTCTGGTGAAAAACCGTTTTTT. Translation gives CASSLSFVSGEKPFF.

A few counts support this clonotype. The CDR3: CASNWDRERIEAFF. The CDR3 DNA follows: TGTGCCAGCAATTGGGACAGGGAACGTATTGAAGCTTTCTTT. V gene TRBV6-1 combines with J gene TRBJ1-1; 9 bases align to TRBD1. This CDR3 comprises 14 residues. The junction had 10 bases not matched to a gene; V was cut back by 7 bases and J by 7 bases. CDR1 and CDR2 (germline): MNHNS, SASEGT.

This chain links TRBV13 with TRBJ1-1, with 7 bases matching TRBD1. The CDR3 sequence is 14 residues long. The germline V gene has CDR1 PRHDT and CDR2 FYEKMQ (reference sequence). Trimming at V came to 5 bases and at J to 1 base, leaving 4 bases not matched to a gene. Here the CDR3 reads CASSHTGENTEAFF. The CDR3 region has the DNA TGTGCCAGCAGCCATACAGGGGAGAACACTGAAGCTTTCTTT.

This clonotype showed up many times. The chain carries TRBV5-5 and TRBJ2-5, with a weak D call TRBD2 (5 bases). The V gene lost 0 bases and the J gene lost 4 bases, with 10 bases spanning the gap. CDR1 and CDR2 (germline): SGHKS, YYEKEE (reference sequence). The CDR3 runs 14 residues. In nucleotides, the CDR3 is TGTGCCAGCAGCTTGGGAGCGGCTCCAGAGACCCAGTACTTC. Protein product: CASSLGAAPETQYF.

This clonotype was detected ten times or more. The chain employs TRBV5-5 and TRBJ2-1, with D uncertain. The CDR3 covers 13 residues. V shed 5 bases and J shed 1 base, with 7 bases lying between them. CDR1 SGHKS and CDR2 YYEKEE come from the germline V gene (reference sequence). The CDR3 DNA reads TGTGCCAGCAGGCCCCCATCCTACAATGAGCAGTTCTTC. It codes for CASRPPSYNEQFF.

The chain uses TRBV24-1 and TRBJ2-2; no firm D call. This CDR3 is built from 14 residues. V was clipped by 5 bases and J by 6 bases, with 12 bases between them. Germline CDR1 reads KGHDR; CDR2 reads SFDVKD. CDR3 coding DNA: TGTGCCACCAGTGCGCCAGTCCTATCCGGGGAGCTGTTTTTT. It codes for CATSAPVLSGELFF.

This clonotype was recorded many times. The V and J genes are TRBV7-6 and TRBJ2-2; D ambiguous. The germline V gene has CDR1 SGHVS and CDR2 FNYEAQ. The V end was cut by 1 base, the J end by 6 bases, with 3 bases between. The CDR3 is 12 amino acids. CDR3 nucleotides: TGTGCCAGCAGCTTAGTCCCCGGGGAGCTGTTTTTT. It is translated as CASSLVPGELFF.

As to this clonotype: A much larger clone sits a single nucleotide away, making a read error possible. The V and J genes are TRBV20-1 and TRBJ1-1, with unresolved D. This CDR3 has 11 residues. The ends were cut back, 5 bases at V and 1 base at J, with 5 bases in the middle. Germline CDR1 DFQATT, CDR2 SNEGSKA (reference sequence). The CDR3 nucleotides are TGCAGTGCTTTTCCGAACACTGAAGCTTTCTTT. It encodes CSAFPNTEAFF.

In this sample, this clonotype turned up many times. The chain couples TRBV4-1 to TRBJ2-7, with D unresolved. CDR1 and CDR2 from the germline V gene are MGHRA and YSYEKL. This CDR3 region has 15 residues. Trimming stripped 0 bases from V and 1 base from J, with 10 bases between. This CDR3 is CASSQETFGSYEQYF. CDR3 sequence (DNA): TGCGCCAGCAGCCAAGAGACATTTGGGTCCTACGAGCAGTACTTC.

About this clonotype: This may be a read error, as it is one base from a much larger clone. The rearrangement joins TRBV5-1 to TRBJ2-3; 9 nucleotides agree with TRBD1. Germline CDR1 reads SGHRS; CDR2 reads YFSETQ. This CDR3 has 17 amino acids. CDR3 sequence reads: CASSLYPGQGNTDAQYF. Here the CDR3 DNA reads TGCGCCAGCAGCTTGTACCCGGGACAGGGTAACACAGATGCGCAGTATTTT.

This clonotype was seen repeatedly, ten times or more. The J gene is TRBJ2-7, the V gene TRBV20-1, with D unresolved. V shed 2 bases and J shed 1 base, with 3 bases lying between them. The CDR3 totals 11 residues. The germline CDR1 and CDR2 sequences are DFQATT and SNEGSKA (reference sequence). The CDR3 here is CSARSSYEQYF. CDR3 in DNA: TGCAGTGCTAGATCGTCCTACGAGCAGTACTTC.

The chain employs TRBV4-1 and TRBJ2-2, with TRBD1 matching 8 bases. The length of the CDR3 is 17 residues. J lost 5 bases, V lost 0 bases, and 8 bases had no gene match. Germline loops: CDR1 MGHRA, CDR2 YSYEKL. The CDR3 spells CASSQDSRGRRTGELFF. DNA for the CDR3: TGCGCCAGCAGCCAAGATAGCAGGGGGCGGAGGACCGGGGAGCTGTTTTTT.

This clonotype appeared many times. The chain uses TRBV5-8 and TRBJ1-1; no clear D. The CDR3 loop spans 13 amino acids. CDR1 is SGHTS, CDR2 YDEGEE, per germline. V dropped 1 base and J dropped 0 bases, with 4 bases sitting between them. As DNA, the CDR3 is TGTGCCAGCAGCTTGTACCTGAACACTGAAGCTTTCTTT. This translates into CASSLYLNTEAFF.

This clonotype was counted many times. The J gene is TRBJ2-7, the V gene TRBV4-3; TRBD2 matches at 7 bases. The CDR3 runs to 15 residues. Germline-derived CDR1 and CDR2 are LGHNA and YSLEER. The J segment lost 2 bases and the V segment lost 0 bases, leaving 4 bases of the junction unmatched. DNA of the CDR3: TGCGCCAGCAGCCAAGAATGGCTAGCGGCCTACGAGCAGTACTTC. This encodes CASSQEWLAAYEQYF.

This clonotype was counted a few times. This chain uses TRBV4-3 with TRBJ2-7; D gene uncertain. Trimming pared 5 bases from V and 2 bases from J, leaving 16 bases between. Germline loops: CDR1 LGHNA, CDR2 YSLEER. The CDR3 loop spans 15 amino acids. This CDR3 reads CASSLTDAETYEQYF. CDR3 sequence (DNA): TGCGCCAGCAGCTTAACGGACGCCGAGACCTACGAGCAGTACTTC.

This clonotype came up a few times. Its ends do not fully match the called genes, so a read error is possible. The chain has TRBV27 and TRBJ2-1; 11 positions agree with TRBD2. This CDR3 region has 15 residues. Germline loops: CDR1 MNHEY, CDR2 SMNVEV (reference sequence). This CDR3 reads CARSATSGGYNEQFF. CDR3 in DNA: TGTGCCCGCAGCGCAACTAGCGGGGGCTACAATGAGCAGTTCTTC.

The chain employs TRBV7-8 and TRBJ1-1; no reliable D call. V was clipped by 2 bases and J by 0 bases, with 19 bases between them. The CDR3 has 18 residues. In germline, CDR1 is SGHVS, CDR2 FQNEAQ. The CDR3 sequence: CASSLRDIGLTVNTEAFF. CDR3 coding DNA: TGTGCCAGCAGCTTAAGAGATATCGGTCTGACGGTGAACACTGAAGCTTTCTTT.

This clonotype was seen more than once but under ten times. This chain joins TRBV12-3 or TRBV12-4 and TRBJ1-6; D perhaps matches TRBD1 (5 bases). This CDR3 region has 14 residues. Deletions cut 6 bases from V and 9 bases from J, with 15 bases between. The CDR3: CASRSGTGLSPLHF. The CDR3 DNA reads TGTGCCAGCAGGTCCGGGACGGGACTTTCACCCCTCCACTTT.

V gene TRBV28 combines with J gene TRBJ2-1, with 10 bases that match TRBD2. V lost 4 bases and J lost 0; bases outside the gene matches: 12. Looked up from germline, CDR1 is MDHEN and CDR2 is SYDVKM. The CDR3 runs 19 residues. The CDR3 is CASSYIPGLAESSYNEQFF. DNA for the CDR3: TGTGCCAGCAGTTACATACCCGGACTAGCGGAAAGCTCCTACAATGAGCAGTTCTTC.

The V and J genes are TRBV11-2 and TRBJ2-7, with D maybe TRBD2 (5 bases). Trimming took 0 bases from V and 1 from J, leaving 13 bases between them. CDR3 length: 16 residues. Germline CDR1 SGHAT, CDR2 FQNNGV. CDR3 residues: CASSLDLRVDSYEQYF. The CDR3 DNA reads as TGTGCCAGCAGCTTAGATCTGAGGGTTGATTCCTACGAGCAGTACTTC.

As concerns this clonotype: A read error may explain this, as a much larger clone is one base away. This chain's CDR3 is CSARDLYNYEQYF. In nucleotides, the CDR3 is TGCAGTGCTAGAGATCTCTACAACTACGAGCAGTACTTC. The chain links TRBV20-1 to TRBJ2-7; unclear D gene. Looked up from germline, CDR1 is DFQATT and CDR2 is SNEGSKA (reference sequence). Deletions cut 0 bases from V and 3 bases from J, with 9 bases between. This CDR3 region has 13 residues.

Here the CDR3 DNA reads TGTGCCAGCAGCAATAGACACCTTTACGAGCAGTACTTC. Translating it yields CASSNRHLYEQYF. The chain couples TRBV21-1 to TRBJ2-7. TRBV21-1 is a listed pseudogene. CDR3 length equals 13 residues.

J is TRBJ2-7 and V is TRBV3-1, with D hard to call. The CDR3 runs 15 residues. CDR1 LGHDT and CDR2 YNNKEL come from the germline V gene (reference sequence). The germline V and J ends were trimmed by 0 bases and 3 bases, with 12 bases remaining between them. CDR3 in DNA: TGTGCCAGCAGCCAAGATTTGGATGCTTTCTACGAGCAGTACTTC. It yields the protein CASSQDLDAFYEQYF.

This clonotype turned up a few times. The rearrangement uses TRBV27 and TRBJ2-7; D ambiguous. Trimming left V 3 bases short and J 6 bases short, with 12 bases between. The CDR3 runs 13 residues. Germline values: CDR1 MNHEY, CDR2 SMNVEV (reference sequence). The CDR3 region is CASSLLAMGEQYF. The CDR3 DNA reads as TGTGCCAGCAGTTTGCTCGCCATGGGCGAGCAGTACTTC.

This clonotype was seen a few times. The chain recombines TRBV12-5 with TRBJ2-5; 8 bases agree with TRBD2. Germline V gene data show CDR1 as LGHNT and CDR2 as FRNRAP. The CDR3 runs 16 residues. The V and J ends lost 2 bases and 3 bases, in that order; junction bases with no gene match: 8. Here the CDR3 reads CASGLSTGGPEETQYF. As DNA, the CDR3 is TGTGCTAGTGGTTTGTCCACGGGAGGGCCGGAAGAGACCCAGTACTTC.

This clonotype was counted ten times or more. The chain couples TRBV6-5 to TRBJ2-7, with D unclear. The V end was cut by 0 bases, the J end by 1 base, with 13 bases between. The CDR3 length is 16 residues. Per germline, CDR1 MNHEY and CDR2 SVGAGI. The CDR3 loop reads CASSYSAGSISYEQYF. The CDR3 DNA is TGTGCCAGCAGTTACTCGGCAGGTAGTATATCCTACGAGCAGTACTTC.

The V call is TRBV20-1, the J call TRBJ2-1; either TRBD1 or TRBD2 may fit D (5 bases each). In germline, CDR1 is DFQATT, CDR2 SNEGSKA (reference sequence). This CDR3 spans 15 amino acids. V was clipped by 2 bases and J by 2 bases, with 13 bases between them. The CDR3 reads CSARLPGDPYNEQFF. The CDR3 DNA sequence: TGCAGTGCTAGACTCCCCGGGGACCCCTACAATGAGCAGTTCTTC.

Details on this clonotype: This sequence may be a read error, since a much larger clone differs from it by one base. CDR3 loop: CASSPRREGGTEAFF. CDR3 bases: TGTGCCAGCAGTCCCCGGAGGGAGGGGGGCACTGAAGCTTTCTTT. The chain is built from TRBV28 and TRBJ1-1; TRBD1 is a possible D gene (6 bases). The germline V and J ends were trimmed by 5 bases and 4 bases, with 17 bases remaining between them. Germline-derived CDR1 and CDR2 are MDHEN and SYDVKM. The CDR3 sequence is 15 residues long.

In regard to this clonotype: The CDR3 carries no conserved terminal phenylalanine or tryptophan, so it likely arises from a read error. This chain connects TRBV3-1 to TRBJ2-7, with TRBD2 matching over 11 bases. The CDR3 has 14 residues. CDR1 and CDR2 (germline): LGHDT, YNNKEL (reference sequence). V gave up 4 bases and J gave up 3 bases; unmatched junction bases: 2. The CDR3 DNA is TGTGCCAGCAGCCCTGGACTAGCGGGCTACGAGCAGTACCTC. Protein sequence: CASSPGLAGYEQYL.

The chain has TRBV19 and TRBJ2-7; D tentatively reads TRBD1 or TRBD2 (6 bases each). The CDR3 consists of 16 residues. CDR1 LNHDA and CDR2 SQIVND come from the germline V gene (reference sequence). V dropped 6 bases and J dropped 0 bases, with 18 bases sitting between them. CDR3 DNA: TGTGCCAGTAGCCCTATGGGGGGCGTCTACTCCTACGAGCAGTACTTC. Translation gives CASSPMGGVYSYEQYF.